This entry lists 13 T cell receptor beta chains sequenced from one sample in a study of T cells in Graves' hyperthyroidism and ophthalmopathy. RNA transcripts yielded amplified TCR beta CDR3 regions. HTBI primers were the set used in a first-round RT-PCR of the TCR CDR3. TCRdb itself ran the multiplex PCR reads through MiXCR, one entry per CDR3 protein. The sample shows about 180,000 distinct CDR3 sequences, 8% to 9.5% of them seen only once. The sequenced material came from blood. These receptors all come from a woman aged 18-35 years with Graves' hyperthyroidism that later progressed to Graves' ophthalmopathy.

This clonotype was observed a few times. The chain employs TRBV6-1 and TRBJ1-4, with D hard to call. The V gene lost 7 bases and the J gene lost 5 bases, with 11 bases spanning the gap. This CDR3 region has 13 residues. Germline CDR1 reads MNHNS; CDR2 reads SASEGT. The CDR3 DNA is TGTGCCAGCACCCTATCTGAAAATGAAAAACTGTTTTTT. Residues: CASTLSENEKLFF.

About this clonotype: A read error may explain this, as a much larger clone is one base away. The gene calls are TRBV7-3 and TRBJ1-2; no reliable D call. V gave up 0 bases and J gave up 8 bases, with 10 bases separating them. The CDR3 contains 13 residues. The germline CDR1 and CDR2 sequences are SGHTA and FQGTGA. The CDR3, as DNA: TGTGCCAGCAGCTTAACGGGCCCCGAGGGCTACACCTTC. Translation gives CASSLTGPEGYTF. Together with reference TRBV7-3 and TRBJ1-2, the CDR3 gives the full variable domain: GAGVSQTPSNKVTEKGKYVELRCDPISGHTALYWYRQSLGQGPEFLIYFQGTGAADDSGLPNDRFFAVRPEGSVSTLKIQRTERGDSAVYLCASSLTGPEGYTFGSGTRLTVV.

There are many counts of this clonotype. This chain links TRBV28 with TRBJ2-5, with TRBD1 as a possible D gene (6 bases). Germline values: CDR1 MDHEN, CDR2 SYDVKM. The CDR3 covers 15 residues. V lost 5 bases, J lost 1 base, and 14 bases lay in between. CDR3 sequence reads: CASSGGSGAQETQYF. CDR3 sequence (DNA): TGTGCCAGCAGTGGGGGCTCCGGGGCCCAAGAGACCCAGTACTTC.

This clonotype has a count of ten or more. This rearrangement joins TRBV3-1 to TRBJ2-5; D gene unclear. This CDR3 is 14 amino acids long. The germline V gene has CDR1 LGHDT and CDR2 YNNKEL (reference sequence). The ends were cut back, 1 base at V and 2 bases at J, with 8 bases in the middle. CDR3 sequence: CASSQGATQETQYF. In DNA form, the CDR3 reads TGTGCCAGCAGCCAAGGGGCTACACAAGAGACCCAGTACTTC.

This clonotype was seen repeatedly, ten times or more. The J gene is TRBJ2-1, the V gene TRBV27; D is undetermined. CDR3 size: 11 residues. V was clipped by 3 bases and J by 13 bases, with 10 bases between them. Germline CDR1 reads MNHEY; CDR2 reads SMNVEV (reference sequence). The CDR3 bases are TGTGCCAGCAGTTTCTCCGGAAAACAGTTCTTC. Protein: CASSFSGKQFF.

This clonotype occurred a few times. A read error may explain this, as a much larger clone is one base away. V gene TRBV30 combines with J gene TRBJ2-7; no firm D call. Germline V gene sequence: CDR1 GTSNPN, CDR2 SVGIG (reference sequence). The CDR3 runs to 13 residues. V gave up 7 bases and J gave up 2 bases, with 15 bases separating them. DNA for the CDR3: TGTGCCTTGGGCAAGGGTGGGACCTACGAGCAGTACTTC. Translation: CALGKGGTYEQYF.

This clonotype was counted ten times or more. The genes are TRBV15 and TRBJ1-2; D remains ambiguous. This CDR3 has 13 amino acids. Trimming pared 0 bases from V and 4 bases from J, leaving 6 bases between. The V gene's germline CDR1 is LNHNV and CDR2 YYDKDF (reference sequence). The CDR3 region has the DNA TGTGCCACCAGCAGAGAGCCGGGCTATGGCTACACCTTC. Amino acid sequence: CATSREPGYGYTF.

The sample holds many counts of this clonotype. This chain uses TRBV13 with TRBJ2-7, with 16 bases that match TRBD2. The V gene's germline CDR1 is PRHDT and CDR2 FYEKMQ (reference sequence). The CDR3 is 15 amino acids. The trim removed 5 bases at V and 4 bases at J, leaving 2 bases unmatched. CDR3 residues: CASSPGLAGGYEQYF. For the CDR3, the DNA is TGTGCCAGCAGCCCGGGACTAGCGGGGGGGTACGAGCAGTACTTC.

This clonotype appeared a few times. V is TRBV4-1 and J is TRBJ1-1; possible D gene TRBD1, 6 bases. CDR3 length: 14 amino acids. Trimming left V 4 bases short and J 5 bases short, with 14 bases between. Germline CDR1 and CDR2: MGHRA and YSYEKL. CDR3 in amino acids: CASSPRTVETEAFF. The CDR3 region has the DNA TGCGCCAGCAGCCCGCGGACAGTGGAAACTGAAGCTTTCTTT.

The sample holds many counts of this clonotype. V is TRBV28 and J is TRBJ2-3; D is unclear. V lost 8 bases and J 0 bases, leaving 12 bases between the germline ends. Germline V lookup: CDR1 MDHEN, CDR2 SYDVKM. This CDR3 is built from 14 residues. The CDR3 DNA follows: TGTGCCAGCCCGCCTTCGTTTAGCACAGATACGCAGTATTTT. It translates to CASPPSFSTDTQYF.

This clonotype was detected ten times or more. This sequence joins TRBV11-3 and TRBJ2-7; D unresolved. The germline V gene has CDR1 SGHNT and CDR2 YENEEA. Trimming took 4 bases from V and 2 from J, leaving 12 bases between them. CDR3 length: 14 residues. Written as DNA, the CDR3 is TGTGCCAGCAGCTCAACCTCCGGCACCTACGAGCAGTACTTC. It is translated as CASSSTSGTYEQYF. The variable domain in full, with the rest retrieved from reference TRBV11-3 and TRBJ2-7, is EAGVVQSPRYKIIEKKQPVAFWCNPISGHNTLYWYLQNLGQGPELLIRYENEEAVDDSQLPKDRFSAERLKGVDSTLKIQPAELGDSAVYLCASSSTSGTYEQYFGPGTRLTVT.

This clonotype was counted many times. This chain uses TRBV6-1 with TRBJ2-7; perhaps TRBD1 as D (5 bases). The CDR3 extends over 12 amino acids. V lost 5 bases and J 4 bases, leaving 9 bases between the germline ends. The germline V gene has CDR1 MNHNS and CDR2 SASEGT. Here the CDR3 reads CASSRAGYEQYF. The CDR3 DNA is TGTGCCAGCAGTCGTGCAGGGTACGAGCAGTACTTC.

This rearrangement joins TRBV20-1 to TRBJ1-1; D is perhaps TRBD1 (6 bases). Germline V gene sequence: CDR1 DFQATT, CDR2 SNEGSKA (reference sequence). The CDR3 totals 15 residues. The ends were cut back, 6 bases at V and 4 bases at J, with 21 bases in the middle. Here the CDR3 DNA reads TGCAGTGCAAGCCTACACAGGGCCGGGGGCACTGAAGCTTTCTTT. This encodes CSASLHRAGGTEAFF.